This entry is about one T cell receptor (beta chain). Its target is unknown. The data were taken from a study of CD8+ T cells in alopecia areata. Findings and caveats of the study: Normal skin's resident alphabeta T cells are sequenced alongside lesional scalp T cells. Shared TCR sequences were less clear between patients than in mice, possibly partly from HLA diversity. Higher clonality was seen in lesional scalp than in normal scalp, especially in alopecia totalis/universalis.

Sequencing templates came from extracted RNA that was reverse transcribed into cDNA. Profiling relied on immunoSEQ multiplex PCR, and the TCRdb table lists in-frame clones only, not all of them. Found here are 65,000 to 95,000 clones, roughly half of them singletons; the top ten hold just over 5.5%. It was from PBMCs that CD4+ and CD8+ T cells were sorted. The CDR3 totals 16 residues. V lost 5 bases and J 5 bases, leaving 21 bases between the germline ends. Germline loops: CDR1 GTSNPN, CDR2 SVGIG (reference sequence). This sequence was found in a human donor with alopecia areata. The sample consisted of NKG2D-high CD8+ T cells sorted from blood. V is TRBV30 and J is TRBJ2-2; no clear D. CDR3 loop: CAWLSFGPERTGELFF. The CDR3 DNA is TGTGCCTGGTTGAGCTTCGGACCGGAGAGAACCGGGGAGCTGTTTTTT.